This TCR beta chain derives from a study of cytomegalovirus exposure and HLA in healthy donors (TCRdb year 2017). Context from the whole study: An earlier analysis of around 600 of the donors reported approximately 300 Gb of sequence data and roughly 110 million unique TCR beta sequences from about 200 million T cells. Approximately 300 gigabases of sequencing data and about 92 million unique TCR sequences made up an early release that covered about 640 HLA-typed donors. Of the roughly 430 genotyped donors, 81% fell in the genetic ancestry cluster associated with self-reported Caucasian donors. The study aimed to test whether signatures of past pathogen exposure could be identified by cataloging public T cell receptors. Using immunosequencing, the study profiled T cell repertoires from roughly 650 subjects and related those repertoires to cytomegalovirus serostatus. In addition to the first cohort of several hundred subjects, a separate validation cohort of 120 different subjects was used. The study combined high-throughput TCR immunosequencing, statistical association of individual TCRs with disease status, and machine learning to predict cytomegalovirus infection status. A later analysis re-examined previously published TCR beta repertoires from several hundred donors and added high-resolution HLA genotyping to investigate patterns of TCR occurrence. Rather than using new phenotypic data, the later analysis identified candidate immune exposures from TCR beta sequences and from how often those sequences occurred across donors. In an earlier analysis of over 550 of the donors, high-throughput TCR beta sequencing was used to judge whether each TCR beta V gene segment behaved as functional or pseudogenic. Donor age, sex, ethnicity and CMV serostatus were compiled alongside the repertoire data. A later genetic analysis took genome-wide SNP genotypes for about three fifths of the 666 donors and used that subset as a discovery cohort. All discovery cohort repertoires had been generated using a single sequencing platform. Class I and class II HLA loci were covered by the typing at four-digit resolution. The number of donors typed differed by locus, with roughly 629-640 for A, B, C, DRB1 and DQB1, 522 for DQA1, about 610 for DPA1, and 450 to 480 for DPB1. Because of strong linkage in the cohort, four or five DR-DQ haplotypes were treated as single units for association and clustering. Among several hundred genotyped donors of the cohort, an average of roughly 230,000 unique TCR beta nucleotide sequences was sequenced per donor, of which 15% to 20% were non-productive. The paper's findings and limits, for the study overall: In a later analysis, some 17,000 TCR beta sequences were associated with specific HLA alleles at a false discovery rate of 0.05. Compared with equally common non-associated chains, HLA-associated TCR beta chains in a later analysis were more clonally expanded and had lower generation probabilities. The only immune exposure information available for the cohort was CMV serostatus. According to the authors, the approach could potentially be generalized to other disease states and immunological phenotypes. Across donors, most TCR sequences were observed very rarely, whereas some public TCRs were present in many individuals. A few of the identified cytomegalovirus-associated TCR beta chains were confirmed in vitro to be specific for cytomegalovirus antigens. Because HLA typing was missing for some donors at each locus, association tests included only the typed subset. Correlated functional status among segregating V segments might reflect linkage disequilibrium, but an unknown experimental factor could not be ruled out. The study listed 150 to 200 TCR beta chains as associated with cytomegalovirus. In an earlier analysis of roughly 560 of the donors, most TCR beta V segments were observed in productive rearrangements about 90% or about 30% of the time, broadly matching IMGT annotations. When HLA alleles, especially DR and DQ, strongly co-occurred, TCR associations were difficult to assign to individual alleles. An association between a missense DCLRE1C variant and V-gene and J-gene trimming of TCR beta chains was found in a later genetic analysis and replicated in an independent cohort. A later analysis found that most CMV-associated TCR beta chains appeared HLA-restricted, with HLA associations seemingly driven largely by CMV exposure. Several of the top co-occurrence clusters appeared to be linked to parvovirus B19, influenza, CMV and Epstein-Barr virus, according to a later analysis. Roughly uniform sequencing depth across donors was assumed in presence/absence analyses, although this assumption may not hold. In this cohort, only TCR beta chains were sequenced, and detectable features were limited by the absence of alpha or paired-chain data. According to a later analysis, TCR association rates differed among HLA loci, with DRB1 alleles showing the most associated TCRs and HLA-C alleles showing the fewest. A cluster of highly shared sequence variants was judged likely to represent a technical artifact of the sequencing pipeline. Because the 87-base-pair reads could not distinguish some IMGT-functional V segments, including TRBV6-2 and TRBV6-3, those segments were excluded. A later genetic analysis reported fewer N-insertions in productive TCRs among donors in an Asian-associated ancestry cluster than the roughly 640-donor mean. Around 16 rarely observed V segments, including chromosome 9 orphons, were excluded from the earlier analysis of several hundred of the donors because counts were too low. The classifier was reported to diagnose cytomegalovirus status with high specificity and sensitivity in both the original cohort and the validation cohort. A further reported finding was that TCR beta sequences accurately predicted the HLA-A and HLA-B alleles for most subjects in the first cohort.

With regard to this clone: What this receptor recognizes is not known. Qualities for individual bases were not recorded, and no much larger clone is one base off.

Preparation of the library involved the immunoSEQ multiplex PCR assay. For the multiplex PCR, a mixture combining 60 forward primers for TCR Vbeta segments and 13 reverse primers for TCR Jbeta segments was used. The CDR3 region of rearranged TCR beta genes was amplified from genomic DNA with a multiplex PCR assay. Amplified TCR beta libraries were sequenced as 87-base-pair reads on the Illumina HiSeq System. In the original analysis: In a later analysis, approximately 74 million unique TCR beta chains were counted across the roughly 670 repertoires, and around 10 million of these chains were shared by at least two donors. To remove PCR and sequencing errors, raw reads were error-corrected and collapsed into unique sequences using a nearest-neighbor algorithm that merged closely related sequences. V, D and J gene segments were assigned by aligning CDR3 sequences to IMGT reference sequences. For a sequence to be retained, a match of at least six nucleotides was required to both a V gene segment and a J gene segment. A rearrangement counted as productive if the CDR3 had no stop codons and remained in frame with V and J, and every other rearrangement counted as non-productive. Following IMGT convention, CDR3 was defined as the stretch from the second conserved V-encoded cysteine up to the conserved J-encoded phenylalanine. Sequences without an unambiguous match to a single V gene segment were excluded from the earlier analysis of over 500 of the donors. An earlier analysis of some 610 of the donors called V segments functional above 56.7% productive rearrangements and segregating when the between-donor standard deviation exceeded 5%. To diagnose cytomegalovirus status from the catalog of TCR beta chain sequences, a statistical classification framework was built. A later analysis assigned V and J genes by comparing TCR nucleotide sequences with IMGT/GENE-DB human TR gene sequences. The TCRdist pipeline was used in a later analysis to assign CDR3 sequences and most-parsimonious VDJ recombination scenarios. In a later analysis, each TCR beta chain was defined by its CDR3 amino acid sequence together with its V-gene family, and reads without a unique V-gene family were excluded. A later analysis removed 600 or so highly shared, low-generation-probability nucleotide sequences to deal with suspected cross-contamination and a sequencing artifact. A later analysis calculated a clonal expansion index for each public chain from normalized within-repertoire ranks of inferred template counts. A later analysis computed generation probabilities with a VDJ recombination model fitted to out-of-frame rearrangements, and checked the results against IGoR. In a later analysis, TCR-TCR, TCR-HLA and TCR-CMV co-occurrence was scored with hypergeometric tests, and a repertoire-size bias correction was applied to TCR pairs. A later analysis estimated false discovery rates by permuting HLA or CMV assignments 20 times. In a later analysis, co-occurring TCRs were grouped using DBSCAN, with TCRdist sequence similarity added in when clustering inside HLA-allele-positive subsets. Repertoires with fewer than 30,000 or more than 120,000 public chains were left out of co-occurrence clustering, as were about five repertoires with anomalous nucleotide sharing. Entries here come from immuneACCESS through TCRdb and include only in-frame sequences with V and J called. Some clones fail to appear in such tables; in the studies checked, an unresolved V gene covers under half of the shortfall, and the cause of the remainder is unknown. Clone size and the V and J calls come from that table; the DNA yielded D and trimming. The sample contains around 78,000 clones, less than 85% of them found a single time. The ten largest clones take up 1.1% of the sample.

In total, 630 or so healthy bone marrow donors made up the cohort. At the time of sampling, every cohort member was nominally healthy, though immune exposures that went unrecorded were likely present. The donor was CMV seronegative and was included in the group of hundreds of seronegative cohort members. A peripheral blood sample was collected from each donor, and TCR beta sequencing was performed on peripheral blood mononuclear cells. The Qiagen DNeasy Blood Extraction Kit was used to extract genomic DNA from the blood cell samples. From its cysteine to its phenylalanine, the CDR3 spans 13 amino acids. Kept here is only the CDR3 DNA, which spans 39 bases and is read in frame from base 1. The germline V gene (reference sequence) gives CDR1 as MNHEY and CDR2 as SMNVEV.

Sequencing was performed on PBMCs. This TCR came from a male donor in good health and CMV-seronegative. This sequence uses TRBV27 and TRBJ2-5; the D gene is tentatively TRBD1 or TRBD2, each matching 5 bases. The end of the DNA aligns better with TRBJ2-7, so the J call may be wrong. CDR3 protein: CASSTNQGHEQYF. DNA sequence: TGTGCCAGCAGCACCAACCAGGGACACGAGCAGTACTTC.